These T cell receptor beta chains were read from a single sample in a study of shared clonotypes between healthy human individuals. Repertoires were generated with immunoSEQ multiplex PCR, while TCRdb's copy carries only in-frame clones and drops some. Of 2 million to 3 million clones listed, more than 80% were seen once; the top ten hold about 0.13%. Sequences were obtained from naive CD4+ T cells sorted from blood. The receptor source for this set is a man younger than 35 in good health. CDR3s include the opening cysteine and the closing phenylalanine or tryptophan. Each record gives: J gene, V gene, clone size, D gene, CDR3 protein, CDR3 DNA. D genes are given only for firm matches. Rows give clone size only sometimes, using once, few, many, or a class for an expanded clone.

j_call: TRBJ2-4
v_call: TRBV30
clone_size: -
d_call: TRBD1
cdr3_aa: CAWSVTRTGIINIQYF
cdr3_nt: TGTGCCTGGAGTGTCACCAGGACAGGGATAATTAACATTCAGTACTTC

j_call: TRBJ2-1
v_call: TRBV4-1
clone_size: -
d_call: -
cdr3_aa: CASSQDVVRAGSYNEQFF
cdr3_nt: TGCGCCAGCAGCCAAGATGTAGTCAGGGCCGGATCCTACAATGAGCAGTTCTTC

j_call: TRBJ2-2
v_call: TRBV19
clone_size: -
d_call: TRBD2
cdr3_aa: CASTHRGGLEGTGELFF
cdr3_nt: TGTGCCAGTACCCATAGGGGGGGACTAGAAGGCACCGGGGAGCTGTTTTTT

j_call: TRBJ1-5
v_call: TRBV29-1
clone_size: -
d_call: -
cdr3_aa: CSVEEPGTQPQHF
cdr3_nt: TGCAGCGTTGAAGAGCCAGGGACTCAGCCCCAGCATTTT

j_call: TRBJ1-2
v_call: TRBV6-5
clone_size: -
d_call: -
cdr3_aa: CASSYSRRAPYGYTF
cdr3_nt: TGTGCCAGCAGTTACTCGAGGCGGGCACCCTATGGCTACACCTTC

j_call: TRBJ1-1
v_call: TRBV30
clone_size: once
d_call: TRBD1
cdr3_aa: CAWTQGAWRAFF
cdr3_nt: TGTGCCTGGACACAGGGGGCATGGAGGGCTTTCTTT

j_call: TRBJ2-3
v_call: TRBV10-3
clone_size: -
d_call: -
cdr3_aa: CAISEFASSTDTQYF
cdr3_nt: TGTGCCATCAGTGAGTTTGCCTCTAGCACAGATACGCAGTATTTT

j_call: TRBJ1-6
v_call: TRBV7-6
clone_size: -
d_call: -
cdr3_aa: CASSRGNGNSPLHF
cdr3_nt: TGTGCCAGCAGTCGGGGGAATGGAAATTCACCCCTCCACTTT

j_call: TRBJ2-5
v_call: TRBV5-1
clone_size: once
d_call: TRBD2
cdr3_aa: CASSLAGTSGTETQYF
cdr3_nt: TGCGCCAGCAGCTTGGCCGGGACTAGCGGGACAGAGACCCAGTACTTC

j_call: TRBJ1-1
v_call: TRBV10-2
clone_size: -
d_call: -
cdr3_aa: CASSDRMRNTEAFF
cdr3_nt: TGCGCCAGCAGTGATCGGATGAGGAACACTGAAGCTTTCTTT

j_call: TRBJ2-7
v_call: TRBV5-4
clone_size: -
d_call: TRBD2
cdr3_aa: CASSSGGGPTYEQYF
cdr3_nt: TGTGCCAGCAGCTCCGGCGGGGGGCCGACCTACGAGCAGTACTTC

j_call: TRBJ1-4
v_call: TRBV15
clone_size: -
d_call: -
cdr3_aa: CATSRDLGGAEKLFF
cdr3_nt: TGTGCCACCAGCAGAGATCTCGGGGGGGCTGAAAAACTGTTTTTT

j_call: TRBJ2-3
v_call: TRBV5-8
clone_size: -
d_call: TRBD2
cdr3_aa: CASSSGLAHSTDTQYF
cdr3_nt: TGTGCCAGCAGCAGCGGACTAGCGCATAGCACAGATACGCAGTATTTT

j_call: TRBJ1-1
v_call: TRBV5-1
clone_size: -
d_call: TRBD1
cdr3_aa: CASSPTPGQGSSTLNTEAFF
cdr3_nt: TGCGCCAGCAGCCCAACCCCGGGACAGGGGTCCTCGACTTTAAACACTGAAGCTTTCTTT

j_call: TRBJ1-1
v_call: TRBV11-3
clone_size: -
d_call: TRBD1
cdr3_aa: CASSRTGTANTEAFF
cdr3_nt: TGTGCCAGCAGCCGGACCGGGACAGCGAACACTGAAGCTTTCTTT

j_call: TRBJ2-3
v_call: TRBV19
clone_size: -
d_call: TRBD2
cdr3_aa: CASSWGLALTDTQYF
cdr3_nt: TGTGCCAGTAGTTGGGGACTAGCTCTCACAGATACGCAGTATTTT

j_call: TRBJ2-3
v_call: TRBV14
clone_size: -
d_call: -
cdr3_aa: CASSPDANTQYF
cdr3_nt: TGTGCCAGCAGCCCGGACGCCAATACGCAGTATTTT

j_call: TRBJ1-1
v_call: TRBV4-2
clone_size: -
d_call: -
cdr3_aa: CASSQDGTSQNTEAFF
cdr3_nt: TGTGCCAGCAGCCAAGACGGCACGAGCCAGAACACTGAAGCTTTCTTT

j_call: TRBJ2-5
v_call: TRBV28
clone_size: -
d_call: TRBD2
cdr3_aa: CASSLERGGRSETQYF
cdr3_nt: TGTGCCAGCAGTTTAGAGCGGGGGGGCCGTTCAGAGACCCAGTACTTC

j_call: TRBJ2-1
v_call: TRBV18
clone_size: -
d_call: TRBD2
cdr3_aa: CASSPGLAGGPREQFF
cdr3_nt: TGTGCCAGCTCACCGGGACTAGCGGGAGGGCCCCGAGAGCAGTTCTTC

j_call: TRBJ2-5
v_call: TRBV5-1
clone_size: once
d_call: TRBD2
cdr3_aa: CASSWGAGGVQETQYF
cdr3_nt: TGCGCCAGCAGCTGGGGAGCGGGAGGGGTGCAAGAGACCCAGTACTTC

j_call: TRBJ1-5
v_call: TRBV19
clone_size: -
d_call: TRBD1
cdr3_aa: CASSTRQGNQPQHF
cdr3_nt: TGTGCCAGTAGTACCCGACAGGGGAATCAGCCCCAGCATTTT

j_call: TRBJ1-3
v_call: TRBV19
clone_size: -
d_call: -
cdr3_aa: CASSQTTSSGNTIYF
cdr3_nt: TGTGCCAGTAGCCAAACGACAAGCTCTGGAAACACCATATATTTT

j_call: TRBJ1-2
v_call: TRBV16
clone_size: -
d_call: -
cdr3_aa: CASSQMRGPDGYTF
cdr3_nt: TGTGCCAGCAGCCAAATGAGGGGCCCGGATGGCTACACCTTC

j_call: TRBJ2-7
v_call: TRBV5-1
clone_size: -
d_call: TRBD1
cdr3_aa: CASSGRPGQGSHEQYF
cdr3_nt: TGCGCCAGCAGCGGACGCCCGGGACAGGGGAGCCACGAGCAGTACTTC

j_call: TRBJ2-2
v_call: TRBV5-4
clone_size: -
d_call: TRBD1
cdr3_aa: CASSPGTGGDTGELFF
cdr3_nt: TGTGCCAGCAGCCCGGGGACAGGGGGCGACACCGGGGAGCTGTTTTTT

j_call: TRBJ1-2
v_call: TRBV4-1
clone_size: -
d_call: -
cdr3_aa: CASSPGQLGNYGYTF
cdr3_nt: TGCGCCAGCAGCCCGGGACAACTCGGAAACTATGGCTACACCTTC

j_call: TRBJ2-1
v_call: TRBV7-6
clone_size: -
d_call: TRBD2
cdr3_aa: CASSLDQREINEQFF
cdr3_nt: TGTGCCAGCAGCTTAGACCAGCGGGAGATCAATGAGCAGTTCTTC

j_call: TRBJ2-7
v_call: TRBV11-2
clone_size: -
d_call: TRBD1
cdr3_aa: CASIAGTGTGHEQYF
cdr3_nt: TGTGCCAGCATCGCCGGGACAGGAACAGGTCACGAGCAGTACTTC

j_call: TRBJ2-5
v_call: TRBV30
clone_size: -
d_call: TRBD2
cdr3_aa: CAFGAGGPGETQYF
cdr3_nt: TGTGCCTTCGGCGCGGGGGGGCCGGGGGAGACCCAGTACTTC

j_call: TRBJ2-7
v_call: TRBV10-2
clone_size: -
d_call: TRBD2
cdr3_aa: CASRLAGANSEQYF
cdr3_nt: TGCGCCAGCAGGCTAGCGGGGGCCAACAGCGAGCAGTACTTC

j_call: TRBJ1-6
v_call: TRBV28
clone_size: -
d_call: -
cdr3_aa: CAGSTGVYNSPLHF
cdr3_nt: TGTGCCGGATCAACCGGGGTGTATAATTCACCCCTCCACTTT

j_call: TRBJ1-2
v_call: TRBV6-5
clone_size: -
d_call: -
cdr3_aa: CASSNGRTNYGYTF
cdr3_nt: TGTGCCAGCAGTAACGGACGGACTAACTATGGCTACACCTTC

j_call: TRBJ2-7
v_call: TRBV2
clone_size: few
d_call: TRBD2
cdr3_aa: CASMPGLAGGYEQYF
cdr3_nt: TGTGCCAGCATGCCGGGACTAGCGGGAGGCTACGAGCAGTACTTC

j_call: TRBJ1-5
v_call: TRBV19
clone_size: -
d_call: TRBD1
cdr3_aa: CASSIDGQGRGGQPQHF
cdr3_nt: TGTGCCAGTAGTATAGATGGACAGGGGCGAGGAGGGCAGCCCCAGCATTTT

j_call: TRBJ1-5
v_call: TRBV11-2
clone_size: -
d_call: -
cdr3_aa: CASSFAGDSNQPQHF
cdr3_nt: TGTGCCAGCAGCTTCGCAGGTGATAGCAATCAGCCCCAGCATTTT

j_call: TRBJ1-2
v_call: TRBV5-4
clone_size: -
d_call: -
cdr3_aa: CASSLAGRGYEGYTF
cdr3_nt: TGTGCCAGCAGCTTGGCCGGCAGGGGATACGAGGGCTACACCTTC

j_call: TRBJ1-5
v_call: TRBV4-1
clone_size: -
d_call: -
cdr3_aa: CASSQFWGAHRQPQHF
cdr3_nt: TGCGCCAGCAGCCAATTCTGGGGGGCGCATCGTCAGCCCCAGCATTTT

j_call: TRBJ2-6
v_call: TRBV6-1
clone_size: -
d_call: -
cdr3_aa: CASSEGAVGAGANVLTF
cdr3_nt: TGTGCCAGCAGTGAAGGCGCAGTGGGGGCCGGGGCCAACGTCCTGACTTTC

j_call: TRBJ2-7
v_call: TRBV7-6
clone_size: -
d_call: TRBD2
cdr3_aa: CASSLGGSSGRTYEQYF
cdr3_nt: TGTGCCAGCAGCTTAGGTGGCTCTAGCGGGAGGACCTACGAGCAGTACTTC

j_call: TRBJ2-3
v_call: TRBV5-1
clone_size: -
d_call: TRBD2
cdr3_aa: CASSLLAGGLDTQYF
cdr3_nt: TGCGCCAGCAGCTTACTAGCGGGGGGATTGGATACGCAGTATTTT

j_call: TRBJ2-2
v_call: TRBV28
clone_size: -
d_call: -
cdr3_aa: CASSFRTLIPTGELFF
cdr3_nt: TGTGCCAGCAGTTTTAGGACTCTTATTCCCACCGGGGAGCTGTTTTTT

j_call: TRBJ2-6
v_call: TRBV9
clone_size: -
d_call: -
cdr3_aa: CASSVGISGANVLTF
cdr3_nt: TGTGCCAGCAGCGTGGGTATCTCTGGGGCCAACGTCCTGACTTTC